One sample yielded the 4 T cell receptor beta chains listed below, sequenced in a study of T cell responses to AZD1222 COVID-19 vaccine. The protocol was immunoSEQ multiplex PCR, while the TCRdb copy is restricted to in-frame clones and leaves out a portion. The sample holds approximately 110,000 clones, approximately 90% seen once. The input for sequencing was peripheral blood, taken on day 0 of AZD1222 vaccination. The receptors stem from an adult in good health.

The rearrangement links TRBV28 to TRBJ1-4, with no clear D. V was shortened by 6 bases and J by 7 bases, with 18 bases between the two germline ends. Germline assignment: CDR1 MDHEN and CDR2 SYDVKM. The CDR3 has 15 amino acids. The CDR3 bases are TGTGCCAGCAGGTGGAGGACTCTCTATGGTGAAAAACTGTTTTTT. Protein: CASRWRTLYGEKLFF.

V usage is TRBV6-5 and J usage is TRBJ2-7; TRBD2 matches at 7 bases. The CDR3 runs 15 residues. Germline trimming cut 6 bases from V and 0 bases from J; bases unmatched to any gene: 8. The V gene's germline CDR1 is MNHEY and CDR2 SVGAGI. The CDR3 spells CASRSSGGSSYEQYF. CDR3 DNA sequence: TGTGCCAGCAGGTCTAGCGGAGGGAGCTCCTACGAGCAGTACTTC.

V gene TRBV7-2 combines with J gene TRBJ2-2; no reliable D call. V shed 5 bases and J shed 7 bases, with 8 bases lying between them. The CDR3 contains 12 residues. Germline CDR1 reads SGHTA; CDR2 reads FQGNSA. The DNA for the CDR3 is TGTGCCAGCAGCCCCCAAGGCGGGGAGCTGTTTTTT. This codes for CASSPQGGELFF. Full variable domain (remainder filled in from reference TRBV7-2 and TRBJ2-2): GAGVSQSPSNKVTEKGKDVELRCDPISGHTALYWYRQSLGQGLEFLIYFQGNSAPDKSGLPSDRFSAERTGGSVSTLTIQRTQQEDSAVYLCASSPQGGELFFGEGSRLTVL.

The gene calls are TRBV4-2 and TRBJ2-3; 10 bases line up with TRBD2. Losses at the gene ends were 6 bases for V and 1 base for J; bases not matched to a gene: 4. CDR3 length: 15 residues. CDR1 and CDR2 (germline): LGHNA, YNFKEQ. The CDR3 reads CASRDTSGGTDTQYF. The CDR3 bases are TGTGCCAGCAGAGATACTAGCGGGGGCACAGATACGCAGTATTTT.